The entry below describes one TCR beta chain. Its antigen remains unknown. Germline CDR1 and CDR2: SGHTA and FQGNSA. The CDR3 is 14 residues long. The source of the sample is a study of monozygotic twins with inflammatory bowel disease. The study's findings and limits: Telling apart the different T cell subtypes was not possible.

TCRdb reprocessed the 5' RACE reads and stores each CDR3 protein as one record, lacking DNA. The specimen's table records roughly 90,000 distinct CDR3 sequences. The chain uses TRBV7-2 and TRBJ1-1; TCRdb names TRBD1, which stays unverified in the absence of DNA. The sample comprised blood. This sequence was found in a human donor with ulcerative colitis or Crohn's disease, or a healthy co-twin of an affected twin (not recorded which). The CDR3 loop reads CASSLDTGNTEAFF.